The next 25 T cell receptor beta chains were all read from a single sample in a study of shared clonotypes between healthy human individuals. The data were produced by immunoSEQ multiplex PCR, yet TCRdb's version contains in-frame clones alone and is incomplete. The sample includes over 400,000 clones, around 73% of them seen just once. Sequenced sample: PBMCs. The receptors derive from a woman aged 40 to 50 in good health. Some clones in this sample may be carry-over from other donors' samples.

V gene TRBV18 combines with J gene TRBJ2-4; 8 positions match TRBD2. The ends lost 6 bases at V and 2 bases at J; junction bases unmatched: 6. The V gene's germline CDR1 is KGHSH and CDR2 LQKENI. The CDR3 contains 15 residues. CDR3 region: CASSREGGTKNIQYF. CDR3 nucleotide sequence: TGTGCCAGCTCCCGGGAGGGAGGGACCAAAAACATTCAGTACTTC.

This chain joins TRBV5-1 and TRBJ2-7, with no clear D. The length of the CDR3 is 15 residues. Trimming pared 1 base from V and 2 bases from J, leaving 13 bases between. The V gene's germline CDR1 is SGHRS and CDR2 YFSETQ. For the CDR3, the DNA is TGCGCCAGCAGCTTGTCCCCGGGCGAAACCTACGAGCAGTACTTC. This translates into CASSLSPGETYEQYF.

In DNA form, the CDR3 reads TGTGCCAGCAGTGGGGTAGCGGACGGTCAAGAGACCCAGTACTTC. Its translation: CASSGVADGQETQYF. The chain recombines TRBV2 with TRBJ2-5; TRBD2 is a possible D gene (6 bases). Germline values: CDR1 SNHLY, CDR2 FYNNEI. The ends were cut back, 4 bases at V and 2 bases at J, with 14 bases in the middle. There are 15 residues in the CDR3.

This clone showed up just once. The chain combines TRBV7-9 with TRBJ1-1; D is unresolved. Germline V CDR1 and CDR2: SEHNR, FQNEAQ (reference sequence). The CDR3 extends over 13 amino acids. V dropped 3 bases and J dropped 1 base, with 6 bases sitting between them. This chain's CDR3 is CASSFPQNTEAFF. The CDR3 DNA sequence: TGTGCCAGCAGCTTCCCACAGAACACTGAAGCTTTCTTT.

The genes are TRBV2 and TRBJ2-3, with 12 bases matching TRBD1. The CDR3 has 16 residues. The V and J ends lost 5 bases and 4 bases, in that order; junction bases with no gene match: 7. Germline-derived CDR1 and CDR2 are SNHLY and FYNNEI. The CDR3 here is CASSWTGQGAADTQYF. The CDR3, as DNA: TGTGCCAGCAGTTGGACGGGACAGGGGGCCGCAGATACGCAGTATTTT.

This clone has more than one count but fewer than ten. The chain couples TRBV7-2 to TRBJ2-5, with a possible D match to TRBD1 (5 bases). Germline V CDR1 and CDR2: SGHTA, FQGNSA. The CDR3 runs 12 residues. The ends were cut back, 4 bases at V and 9 bases at J, with 12 bases in the middle. The chain's CDR3 is CASSSGSYPQYF. CDR3 nucleotides: TGTGCCAGCAGCTCAGGGTCGTACCCCCAGTACTTC.

A remark on this clone: This sample includes further DNA sequences coding for the same CDR3. CDR3 DNA sequence: TGTGCCAGCAGTTTAAACCAGCCCCAGCATTTT. Protein sequence: CASSLNQPQHF. This chain links TRBV28 with TRBJ1-5; D unclear. V was cut by 2 bases and J by 7 bases, with 3 bases left in between. This CDR3 is built from 11 residues. Germline-derived CDR1 and CDR2 are MDHEN and SYDVKM.

This clone was detected only once. This chain uses TRBV10-3 with TRBJ2-2; 7 nucleotides line up with TRBD2. The V and J ends lost 6 bases and 6 bases, in that order; junction bases with no gene match: 7. The length of the CDR3 is 14 residues. Germline V gene data show CDR1 as ENHRY and CDR2 as SYGVKD. DNA of the CDR3: TGTGCCATCAGAGAGGGAGGGAGACCCGGGGAGCTGTTTTTT. This gives the protein CAIREGGRPGELFF.

Points on this clone: Distinct nucleotide sequences in the sample also encode this CDR3. The chain joins TRBV19 to TRBJ1-1; maybe TRBD1 (5 bases). CDR3 length: 13 amino acids. Germline lookup yields CDR1 LNHDA and CDR2 SQIVND (reference sequence). Trimming took off 3 bases at V and 0 bases at J, with 5 bases between the two ends. The CDR3 region has the DNA TGTGCCAGTAGTATCAGGGTGAACACTGAAGCTTTCTTT. Amino acid sequence: CASSIRVNTEAFF. The whole variable domain, remainder taken from reference TRBV19 and TRBJ1-1, is DGGITQSPKYLFRKEGQNVTLSCEQNLNHDAMYWYRQDPGQGLRLIYYSQIVNDFQKGDIAEGYSVSREKKESFPLTVTSAQKNPTAFYLCASSIRVNTEAFFGQGTRLTVV.

The chain employs TRBV6-5 and TRBJ1-6, with D hard to call. V was shortened by 4 bases and J by 10 bases, with 17 bases between the two germline ends. Germline V gene data show CDR1 as MNHEY and CDR2 as SVGAGI. This CDR3 spans 15 amino acids. This CDR3 is CASSFIDGSGSPLHF. CDR3 DNA sequence: TGTGCCAGCAGTTTCATTGACGGAAGTGGCTCACCCCTCCACTTT.

V and J are TRBV6-4 and TRBJ2-3; 11 bases are a match to TRBD1. The germline gives CDR1 MRHNA, CDR2 SNTAGT. This CDR3 has 15 residues. V lost 4 bases to trimming and J lost 2 bases; unmatched junction nucleotides: 2. CDR3 region: CASSGGQGDTDTQYF. CDR3 coding DNA: TGTGCCAGCAGTGGGGGACAGGGGGACACAGATACGCAGTATTTT.

With respect to this clone: Other DNA sequences in this sample translate to the same CDR3. This rearrangement joins TRBV6-4 to TRBJ2-2, with D unclear. Looked up from germline, CDR1 is MRHNA and CDR2 is SNTAGT. The V and J ends lost 0 bases and 5 bases respectively, with 4 bases between them. This CDR3 spans 13 amino acids. The CDR3 region is CASSDSETGELFF. The CDR3 DNA sequence: TGTGCCAGCAGTGACTCAGAAACCGGGGAGCTGTTTTTT.

The rearrangement links TRBV7-3 to TRBJ2-3; a possible D gene is TRBD2 (5 bases). The CDR3 has 14 residues. Trimming stripped 2 bases from V and 5 bases from J, with 11 bases between. Germline loops: CDR1 SGHTA, CDR2 FQGTGA. CDR3 sequence reads: CASSLFTGKDTQYF. The CDR3 coding sequence is TGTGCCAGCAGCTTATTCACGGGGAAAGATACGCAGTATTTT.

This chain links TRBV6-1 with TRBJ1-1; D is unclear. The V end was cut by 2 bases, the J end by 1 base, with 8 bases between. Germline CDR1 MNHNS, CDR2 SASEGT. This CDR3 spans 14 amino acids. CDR3: CASSERPQNTEAFF. DNA for the CDR3: TGTGCCAGCAGTGAAAGACCCCAGAACACTGAAGCTTTCTTT.

J is TRBJ2-5 and V is TRBV29-1; no definite D call. V was clipped by 7 bases and J by 1 base, with 7 bases between them. There are 11 residues in the CDR3. In germline, CDR1 is SQVTM, CDR2 ANQGSEA. The CDR3 loop reads CSGGPQETQYF. DNA for the CDR3: TGCAGCGGCGGACCCCAAGAGACCCAGTACTTC.

The chain is built from TRBV12-5 and TRBJ1-2; D might be TRBD1 (6 bases). The germline V gene encodes CDR1 LGHNT and CDR2 FRNRAP. Trimming stripped 1 base from V and 2 bases from J, with 23 bases between. The length of the CDR3 is 19 residues. This chain's CDR3 is CASGLALTVGGGQNYGYTF. The CDR3 bases are TGTGCTAGTGGTTTGGCCCTAACGGTTGGGGGCGGACAAAACTATGGCTACACCTTC.

This clone has at least ten counts. V usage is TRBV7-9 and J usage is TRBJ2-1; 12 positions match TRBD2. Germline V CDR1 and CDR2: SEHNR, FQNEAQ (reference sequence). The CDR3 sequence is 15 residues long. Trimming removed 5 bases from V and 8 bases from J; junction bases left unmatched: 7. CDR3 sequence reads: CASSQASGRVDEQFF. The CDR3 bases are TGTGCCAGCAGCCAAGCTAGCGGGAGGGTCGATGAGCAGTTCTTC. Using reference TRBV7-9 and TRBJ2-1 for the parts outside the CDR3, the full variable domain is DTGVSQNPRHKITKRGQNVTFRCDPISEHNRLYWYRQTLGQGPEFLTYFQNEAQLEKSRLLSDRFSAERPKGSFSTLEIQRTEQGDSAMYLCASSQASGRVDEQFFGPGTRLTVL.

V is TRBV5-6 and J is TRBJ2-7; TRBD2 agrees at 14 bases. Germline V lookup: CDR1 SGHDT, CDR2 YYEEEE. The trim removed 4 bases at V and 9 bases at J, leaving 9 bases unmatched. The CDR3 is 15 amino acids. CDR3 region: CASSQGLAGAGGQYF. In DNA, the CDR3 is TGTGCCAGCAGCCAGGGACTAGCGGGAGCCGGCGGGCAGTACTTC.

The chain carries TRBV7-8 and TRBJ1-2; 8 bases fit TRBD1. The germline gives CDR1 SGHVS, CDR2 FQNEAQ. Trimming removed 2 bases from V and 7 bases from J; junction bases left unmatched: 12. This CDR3 is built from 16 residues. Written as DNA, the CDR3 is TGTGCCAGCAGCTTATCCCAGGGGGCGTACCGGTCTGGCTACACCTTC. Translation: CASSLSQGAYRSGYTF.

The CDR3 loop is CASSYSKRHTEAFF. CDR3 nucleotide sequence: TGTGCCAGCAGTTACTCGAAGAGACACACTGAAGCTTTCTTT. The V gene is TRBV6-6, the J gene TRBJ1-1; D ambiguous. CDR3 size: 14 residues. V was shortened by 0 bases and J by 3 bases, with 8 bases between the two germline ends. Germline V gives CDR1 MNHNY, CDR2 SVGAGI (reference sequence).

The chain is built from TRBV21-1 and TRBJ2-7; TRBD2 is the table's D call, not checked against the DNA. TRBV21-1 is described as a pseudogene. CDR3 length: 13 residues. CDR3 DNA sequence: TGTGCCAGCAGCAAACGGGGGGACTACGAGCAGTACTTC. Translated: CASSKRGDYEQYF.

The V and J genes are TRBV7-3 and TRBJ1-2; D is unresolved. The CDR3 totals 12 residues. V lost 2 bases to trimming and J lost 2 bases, with 3 bases between them. Germline V lookup: CDR1 SGHTA, CDR2 FQGTGA. As DNA, the CDR3 is TGTGCCAGCAGCTTACAGAACTATGGCTACACCTTC. It specifies CASSLQNYGYTF.

The V gene is TRBV9, the J gene TRBJ2-2; 10 bases line up with TRBD2. The CDR3 sequence is 17 residues long. Looked up from germline, CDR1 is SGDLS and CDR2 is YYNGEE. Losses at the gene ends were 4 bases for V and 0 bases for J; bases not matched to a gene: 6. The CDR3 nucleotides read TGTGCCAGCAGCTCGCGGACTAGCGGAACGAACACCGGGGAGCTGTTTTTT. Translation: CASSSRTSGTNTGELFF.

This clone was counted between two and nine times. This chain connects TRBV30 to TRBJ1-1; D not certain. Trimming stripped 0 bases from V and 4 bases from J, with 15 bases between. The germline V gene encodes CDR1 GTSNPN and CDR2 SVGIG (reference sequence). The CDR3 contains 15 residues. CDR3 amino acids: CAWSVRASFGTEAFF. Written as DNA, the CDR3 is TGTGCCTGGAGTGTACGGGCCTCCTTTGGCACTGAAGCTTTCTTT.

V gene TRBV14 combines with J gene TRBJ2-7; TRBD2 matches 8 bases. Germline V lookup: CDR1 SGHDN, CDR2 FVKESK. There are 16 residues in the CDR3. V was clipped by 0 bases and J by 3 bases; unmatched bases: 7. In DNA, the CDR3 is TGTGCCAGCAGCCAAGATCCCCCGGGACTAGTCTACGAGCAGTACTTC. Its translation: CASSQDPPGLVYEQYF. Using reference TRBV14 and TRBJ2-7 for the parts outside the CDR3, the full variable domain is EAGVTQFPSHSVIEKGQTVTLRCDPISGHDNLYWYRRVMGKEIKFLLHFVKESKQDESGMPNNRFLAERTGGTYSTLKVQPAELEDSGVYFCASSQDPPGLVYEQYFGPGTRLTVT.